A selection of T cell receptor beta chains follows, all from one sample in a study of Siglec-9 on CD8 T cells in melanoma. Produced via immunoSEQ multiplex PCR; TCRdb's table is partial and in-frame only. The sample includes around 30,000 clones, about 80% seen only once; the top ten take around 5.5%. Sequencing was done on a sample of Siglec-9- CD8+ T cells sorted from blood. These TCRs come from a human donor in good health. Both conserved end residues are part of each CDR3. Each record gives: V gene, J gene, D gene, clone size, CDR3 length, CDR3 DNA, CDR3 protein. A D gene is named only where the DNA matches it firmly. Expanded clones are given a class, and other clones once, few, many or no size at all.

>TRBV28|TRBJ2-5|-|-|16
TGTGCCAGCAGTCCGCCGGTTGAGGTTTGGAGAGAGACCCAGTACTTC
CASSPPVEVWRETQYF
>TRBV7-9|TRBJ1-4|-|-|15
TGTGCCAGCAGCTCCCCTTCTTCAGCTAATGAAAAACTGTTTTTT
CASSSPSSANEKLFF
>TRBV19|TRBJ2-2|TRBD1|-|15
TGTGCCAGTAGTAGCGACAGGGGGCGCACCGGGGAGCTGTTTTTT
CASSSDRGRTGELFF
>TRBV27|TRBJ1-1|-|-|13
TGTGCCAGCAGTTTATCATTCCGTAGGGCAGCTTTCTTT
CASSLSFRRAAFF
>TRBV27|TRBJ2-7|TRBD1|-|14
TGTGCCAGCAGTCCCGGGACAGGGGTCTACGAGCAGTACTTC
CASSPGTGVYEQYF
>TRBV10-3|TRBJ2-3|TRBD1|once|18
TGTGCCATCAGTGATCGACAGGGGAATTTCCCTAGCACAGATACGCAGTATTTT
CAISDRQGNFPSTDTQYF
>TRBV10-3|TRBJ2-3|-|-|13
TGTGCCATCACTGGGGCCAGCACAGATACGCAGTATTTT
CAITGASTDTQYF
>TRBV11-2|TRBJ1-4|-|-|16
TGTGCCAGCAGCTTAGGTCCGGGGGAAGACAATGAAAAACTGTTTTTT
CASSLGPGEDNEKLFF
>TRBV11-2|TRBJ2-5|-|-|16
TGTGCCAGCAGCTTCCCCGCTGGCGGGGAGGCGAGGACCCAGTACTTC
CASSFPAGGEARTQYF
>TRBV19|TRBJ1-2|-|-|15
TGTGCCAGTAGTATCACTACTCGCGGGGTCTGGGGCTACACCTTC
CASSITTRGVWGYTF
>TRBV11-3|TRBJ2-2|-|-|11
TGTGCCACCCAGGACACCGGGGAGCTGTTTTTT
CATQDTGELFF
>TRBV4-1|TRBJ1-3|TRBD1|-|15
TGCGCCAGCAGCCAAGATGGGGACAGGGGAAACACCATATATTTT
CASSQDGDRGNTIYF
>TRBV5-1|TRBJ1-2|-|-|13
TGCGCCAGCAGCTCTTCGGATCGCTATGGCTACACCTTC
CASSSSDRYGYTF
>TRBV9|TRBJ2-3|TRBD2|-|16
TGTGCCAGCAGCCGGGGGACTAGCGCATTCACAGATACGCAGTATTTT
CASSRGTSAFTDTQYF
>TRBV27|TRBJ2-7|TRBD2|-|14
TGTGCCAGCAGCTCAAAAGCGGGGGTCTACGAGCAGTACTTC
CASSSKAGVYEQYF
>TRBV5-1|TRBJ2-3|TRBD2|-|16
TGCGCCAGCAGCTTGGGGCTACCTAGCGGGAGCGATACGCAGTATTTT
CASSLGLPSGSDTQYF
>TRBV6-1|TRBJ2-4|-|-|11
TGTGCCAGCAGCCTCTCCCCCGATCAGTACTTC
CASSLSPDQYF
>TRBV5-6|TRBJ2-7|-|-|14
TGTGCCAGCAGCTTCCGAGGGATGGTTGGCGAGCAGTACTTC
CASSFRGMVGEQYF
>TRBV2|TRBJ1-5|-|few|12
TGTGCCAGCGGGAGGGGCAATCAGCCCCAGCATTTT
CASGRGNQPQHF
>TRBV4-2|TRBJ2-1|TRBD1|-|14
TGTGCCAGCAGCGCGACAGGGGCTTACAATGAGCAGTTCTTC
CASSATGAYNEQFF
>TRBV27|TRBJ2-3|-|once|15
TGTGCCAGCAGCCCACAGGCGCGGGGCACAGATACGCAGTATTTT
CASSPQARGTDTQYF
>TRBV6-6|TRBJ2-2|-|-|12
TGTGCCAGCAGTCTAAACACCGGGGAGCTGTTTTTT
CASSLNTGELFF
>TRBV11-1|TRBJ1-2|-|few|15
TGTGCCAGCAGCTTCCCGGGAGCTCCACGGGATGGCTACACCTTC
CASSFPGAPRDGYTF
>TRBV19|TRBJ1-1|-|few|15
TGTGCCAGTAGTGTACCAGGGTACCTCAACACTGAAGCTTTCTTT
CASSVPGYLNTEAFF
>TRBV9|TRBJ2-7|-|-|14
TGTGCCAGCGGCCCTCCCGGGACTCCCTACGAGCAGTACTTC
CASGPPGTPYEQYF
>TRBV4-2|TRBJ2-1|-|once|15
TGTGCCAGCAGGGAGGATAGGGCCCCCTACAATGAGCAGTTCTTC
CASREDRAPYNEQFF
>TRBV7-9|TRBJ1-5|TRBD1|-|17
TGTGCCAGCAGCTCCGGGACAGGGGGCTTCGGCAATCAGCCCCAGCATTTT
CASSSGTGGFGNQPQHF
>TRBV4-2|TRBJ1-3|-|-|13
TGTGCCAGCAGCTCTCCACCGGGAAACACCATATATTTT
CASSSPPGNTIYF
>TRBV5-6|TRBJ2-7|TRBD1|medium-sized|14
TGTGCCAGCAGATCCGGGACAGGGGTATACGAGCAGTACTTC
CASRSGTGVYEQYF
>TRBV2|TRBJ2-7|-|-|15
TGTGCCAGCAGTGAAGGGGGCTCTGCTATCTACGAGCAGTACTTC
CASSEGGSAIYEQYF
>TRBV9|TRBJ2-7|-|-|17
TGTGCCAGCAGCGTAGAGGAGGGGGCAATCAATGGCTACGAGCAGTACTTC
CASSVEEGAINGYEQYF
>TRBV28|TRBJ1-4|TRBD1|-|16
TGTGCCAGCAGTTTAAGTCTCGGGACAGGGAATGAAAAACTGTTTTTT
CASSLSLGTGNEKLFF
>TRBV27|TRBJ2-1|-|-|16
TGTGCCAGCAGTTTATCCGGGGAGAGGGACTACAATGAGCAGTTCTTC
CASSLSGERDYNEQFF
>TRBV19|TRBJ2-1|-|-|16
TGTGCCAGTAGTATAGGGGGACCGAGCTCCTACAATGAGCAGTTCTTC
CASSIGGPSSYNEQFF
>TRBV4-1|TRBJ1-3|-|-|16
TGCGCCAGCAGCCTTAAGAGAGTTTTCTCTGGAAACACCATATATTTT
CASSLKRVFSGNTIYF
>TRBV7-8|TRBJ2-3|TRBD2|-|17
TGTGCCAGCAGCTTAGTCCTAGCGGGGCCTAGCACAGATACGCAGTATTTT
CASSLVLAGPSTDTQYF
>TRBV10-1|TRBJ2-7|-|-|15
TGCGCCAGCAGTGAGAGTGGCAGGGGAACGGACGAGCAGTACTTC
CASSESGRGTDEQYF
>TRBV2|TRBJ1-1|-|-|16
TGTGCCAGCAGTGAAACTGGGGCAGGGCCCAACACTGAAGCTTTCTTT
CASSETGAGPNTEAFF
>TRBV10-3|TRBJ1-1|-|-|14
TGTGCCATCAGTGGGGGATACATGAACACTGAAGCTTTCTTT
CAISGGYMNTEAFF
>TRBV5-1|TRBJ1-1|TRBD1|-|14
TGCGCCAGCAGCTCGGAGACAGGGGACACTGAAGCTTTCTTT
CASSSETGDTEAFF
>TRBV5-5|TRBJ1-5|-|-|15
TGTGCCAGCACCCTAAATGCTGGGGTAGGCCAGCCCCAGCATTTT
CASTLNAGVGQPQHF
>TRBV4-1|TRBJ1-1|TRBD1|-|14
TGCGCCAGCAGCCCAACGGACAGGGGGACTGAAGCTTTCTTT
CASSPTDRGTEAFF
>TRBV4-2|TRBJ2-1|-|-|12
TGTGCCAGCAGCCATCCAGGCAATGAGCAGTTCTTC
CASSHPGNEQFF
>TRBV6-5|TRBJ2-5|-|-|14
TGTGCCAGCACCGAGCGCGCGGGTTCGGGGACCCAGTACTTC
CASTERAGSGTQYF